Shown below are 17 T cell receptor beta chains from a single sample sequenced in a study of vaccination and CD4 T cells after COVID-19. What these receptors recognize is not known. Treatment indicated: approximately nine-day PBMC culture with coronavirus spike peptide pools or control peptides (ViraFEST assay). Pre-COVID-19 pandemic sampling (2011-2018) yielded the unexposed donor's CD4+ T cells. The Oncomine TCR Beta short-read assay was applied to DNA of cultured CD4+ T cells. TCRdb re-called the PCR reads through MiXCR, storing one row per CDR3 protein. This sample has approximately 7,000 distinct CDR3 sequences, with under 60% found just once. The sample taken for sequencing was CD4+ T cells from blood, cultured in vitro. The receptors were gathered from a human donor in good health.

By share, this clonotype ranks as hyperexpanded. The V gene is TRBV6-1, the J gene TRBJ2-7; 8 bases fit TRBD2. CDR3 length: 15 residues. The germline V gene has CDR1 MNHNS and CDR2 SASEGT. J gave up 0 bases and V 8 bases, and 9 bases lay outside the gene matches. This CDR3 reads CASGAGGTSSYEQYF. The CDR3 DNA reads as TGTGCCAGCGGGGCGGGGGGCACGAGCTCCTACGAGCAGTACTTC.

The genes are TRBV20-1 and TRBJ1-1; 7 bases align to TRBD1. This CDR3 spans 12 amino acids. The germline gives CDR1 DFQATT, CDR2 SNEGSKA (reference sequence). V shed 3 bases, J shed 5 bases, and the junction held 3 bases outside the gene matches. Here the CDR3 reads CSASYRGTEAFF. In DNA, the CDR3 is TGCAGTGCTAGTTACAGGGGAACTGAAGCTTTCTTT.

The chain recombines TRBV5-1 with TRBJ2-1; 8 bases align to TRBD2. J was trimmed by 9 bases and V by 1 base; bases with no gene match: 0. Per germline, CDR1 SGHRS and CDR2 YFSETQ. CDR3 length: 12 amino acids. Written as DNA, the CDR3 is TGCGCCAGCAGCTTGAGCGGGGGTGAGCAGTTCTTC. This translates into CASSLSGGEQFF. Together with reference TRBV5-1 and TRBJ2-1, the CDR3 gives the full variable domain: KAGVTQTPRYLIKTRGQQVTLSCSPISGHRSVSWYQQTPGQGLQFLFEYFSETQRNKGNFPGRFSGRQFSNSRSEMNVSTLELGDSALYLCASSLSGGEQFFGPGTRLTVL.

As DNA, the CDR3 is TGTGCCAGCACCCCTGGTCCGGCTAGTGGAAACACCATATATTTT. Translation gives CASTPGPASGNTIYF. V is TRBV7-2 and J is TRBJ1-3; D remains unclear. V lost 7 bases and J lost 3, with 16 bases in between. The germline V gene encodes CDR1 SGHTA and CDR2 FQGNSA. The CDR3 covers 15 residues.

This chain uses TRBV6-4 with TRBJ2-3; 8 positions match TRBD2. Germline CDR1 reads MRHNA; CDR2 reads SNTAGT. Germline trimming cut 6 bases from V and 2 bases from J; bases unmatched to any gene: 1. CDR3 size: 13 residues. CDR3 amino acids: CASSGGATDTQYF. Here the CDR3 DNA reads TGTGCCAGCAGCGGGGGGGCCACAGATACGCAGTATTTT.

There are a few counts of this clonotype. The gene calls are TRBV6-1 and TRBJ1-4; tentative D call: TRBD1 (5 bases). V was cut by 7 bases and J by 6 bases, with 12 bases left in between. The CDR3 is 13 residues long. Per germline, CDR1 MNHNS and CDR2 SASEGT. This chain's CDR3 is CASTSDSHEKLFF. The CDR3 DNA reads as TGTGCCAGCACCTCTGACAGCCATGAAAAACTGTTTTTT.

The chain has TRBV7-3 and TRBJ1-6; D is perhaps TRBD1 (5 bases). This CDR3 comprises 12 residues. V lost 3 bases, J lost 14 bases, and 11 bases lay in between. The germline CDR1 and CDR2 sequences are SGHTA and FQGTGA. The CDR3 bases are TGTGCCAGCAGCTTCGGCCAGGGAACCCTCCACTTT. Translating gives CASSFGQGTLHF.

This chain joins TRBV6-5 and TRBJ2-2; 8 bases line up with TRBD1. Germline lookup yields CDR1 MNHEY and CDR2 SVGAGI. V lost 2 bases and J lost 6; bases outside the gene matches: 5. This CDR3 spans 15 amino acids. This chain's CDR3 is CASSYVQGEAGELFF. CDR3 bases: TGTGCCAGCAGTTACGTACAGGGGGAGGCCGGGGAGCTGTTTTTT.

The chain uses TRBV6-1 and TRBJ1-2, with a weak D call TRBD1 (6 bases). CDR1 is MNHNS and CDR2 is SASEGT in the germline V gene. Deletions cut 5 bases from V and 4 bases from J, with 11 bases between. The CDR3 is made up of 13 amino acids. The CDR3 reads CASSHRDSYGYTF. The CDR3 bases are TGTGCCAGCAGTCACAGGGATAGCTATGGCTACACCTTC.

This clonotype appeared a few times. The chain carries TRBV20-1 and TRBJ1-6; D not resolved. V dropped 5 bases and J dropped 8 bases, with 16 bases sitting between them. CDR1 DFQATT and CDR2 SNEGSKA come from the germline V gene (reference sequence). This CDR3 has 14 amino acids. CDR3 coding DNA: TGCAGTGCTCAGAGACGGACCGTGGATTCACCCCTCCACTTT. It yields the protein CSAQRRTVDSPLHF.

V and J are TRBV4-2 and TRBJ2-3; a weak D match, TRBD2 (6 bases). CDR1 LGHNA and CDR2 YNFKEQ come from the germline V gene. V was pared by 5 bases and J by 0 bases, with 12 bases between. The CDR3 consists of 15 residues. CDR3 DNA: TGTGCCAGCAGCTTAGCGGAATATAGCACAGATACGCAGTATTTT. Amino acid sequence: CASSLAEYSTDTQYF.

The chain employs TRBV25-1 and TRBJ1-2, with 9 bases that match TRBD1. Trimming cost V 2 bases and J 5 bases; bases outside gene matches: 3. CDR1 and CDR2 from the germline V gene are MGHDK and SYGVNS. This CDR3 has 14 amino acids. Here the CDR3 reads CASSEETGGYGYTF. The CDR3 DNA sequence: TGTGCCAGCAGTGAAGAGACAGGGGGTTATGGCTACACCTTC.

This clonotype was found a few times. The gene calls are TRBV6-1 and TRBJ1-1, with D uncertain. Trimming stripped 7 bases from V and 0 bases from J, with 6 bases between. The CDR3 is 12 amino acids. Germline V lookup: CDR1 MNHNS, CDR2 SASEGT. CDR3 amino acids: CASTRVNTEAFF. CDR3 nucleotides: TGTGCCAGCACGAGAGTGAACACTGAAGCTTTCTTT.

The rearrangement joins TRBV7-9 to TRBJ2-1; 8 bases map to TRBD2. J lost 4 bases, V lost 2 bases, and 4 bases had no gene match. The CDR3 is made up of 15 amino acids. Germline CDR1 and CDR2: SEHNR and FQNEAQ (reference sequence). The CDR3 DNA follows: TGTGCCAGCAGCTTAACGGAGCGGGAGTACAATGAGCAGTTCTTC. Protein: CASSLTEREYNEQFF.

The chain recombines TRBV5-5 with TRBJ2-5; D call uncertain. Germline CDR1 is SGHKS and CDR2 is YYEKEE (reference sequence). Trimming removed 1 base from V and 3 bases from J, with 10 bases in between. The CDR3 spans 14 residues. CDR3 DNA sequence: TGTGCCAGCAGCTTGAATTCGGCAGAAGAGACCCAGTACTTC. Protein: CASSLNSAEETQYF. Combining the CDR3 with reference TRBV5-5 and TRBJ2-5 gives the whole variable domain DAGVTQSPTHLIKTRGQQVTLRCSPISGHKSVSWYQQVLGQGPQFIFQYYEKEERGRGNFPDRFSARQFPNYSSELNVNALLLGDSALYLCASSLNSAEETQYFGPGTRLLVL.

The chain couples TRBV27 to TRBJ1-4; TRBD1 aligns across 7 bases. With 6 bases clipped from V and 7 bases from J, the junction kept 8 bases outside the gene matches. This CDR3 spans 14 amino acids. Germline CDR1 is MNHEY and CDR2 is SMNVEV (reference sequence). The CDR3 sequence is CASRGTGESEKLFF. CDR3 sequence (DNA): TGTGCCAGCAGGGGAACAGGGGAAAGTGAAAAACTGTTTTTT. The variable domain in full, completed from reference TRBV27 and TRBJ1-4, reads EAQVTQNPRYLITVTGKKLTVTCSQNMNHEYMSWYRQDPGLGLRQIYYSMNVEVTDKGDVPEGYKVSRKEKRNFPLILESPSPNQTSLYFCASRGTGESEKLFFGSGTQLSVL.

The chain employs TRBV19 and TRBJ2-3, with 10 nucleotides matching TRBD2. The CDR3 totals 17 residues. V trimming: 0 bases; J trimming: 2 bases; junction bases outside the gene matches: 5. Germline CDR1 LNHDA, CDR2 SQIVND (reference sequence). CDR3 sequence reads: CASSIDTSGDTTDTQYF. DNA for the CDR3: TGTGCCAGTAGTATAGATACTAGCGGGGATACCACAGATACGCAGTATTTT.